This T cell receptor (beta chain) was observed in a study of OX40 agonist ivuxolimab in advanced cancers. A note on the overall study: The costimulatory receptor OX40 (CD134) was targeted by ivuxolimab, a fully human IgG2 agonistic monoclonal antibody. The monotherapy dose-escalation portion (N = 52 patients) of the phase I ivuxolimab trial is reported in the paper. The purpose of peripheral TCRbeta sequencing was to test whether ivuxolimab changed TCR sequence diversity and led to clonal T-cell expansion. In the dose-escalation cohort, more than 75% of patients were male, and the mean age was approximately 60 years, with a range of about 23 to 90. Patients were allowed to have had prior anti-PD-1, anti-PD-L1 or anti-CTLA-4 therapy, and 40% of the dose-escalation patients had been treated with checkpoint inhibitors. Partial responses occurred in three dose-escalation patients, of whom one had hepatocellular carcinoma and two had cutaneous melanoma. Intravenous ivuxolimab was administered to patients every 2 weeks at six dose levels: 0.01, 0.1, 0.3, 1.5, 3 and 10 mg/kg. Among the roughly 52 dose-escalation patients, about 20 had hepatocellular carcinoma, 15 or so melanoma, 9 renal cell carcinoma and 9 head and neck cancer. Overall results and qualifications from the work: Clonal expansion of both CD4+ and CD8+ blood T cells was observed from baseline to week 6 at doses 0.1 to 3.0 mg/kg. In partial responders in the 0.1-3.0 mg/kg groups, normalized peripheral clonal expansion was found to be among the lowest, especially among CD8+ T cells. Antigen specificity was not determined for the clonally expanded peripheral T cells. After ivuxolimab, expanded clones were on average more numerous among CD8+ T cells than among CD4+ T cells. Low levels of normalized T-cell clonal expansion were also seen in some patients who did not respond.

The trial excluded patients who had a history of autoimmune disease or who were on systemic immunosuppression. Peripheral blood for TCR sequencing was collected from all dose cohorts at baseline, on cycle 4 day 1, and on cycle 7 day 1. Samples were obtained from an open-label, multicenter, first-in-human phase I dose-escalation trial of ivuxolimab. The trial enrolled adults with locally advanced or metastatic head and neck squamous cell, hepatocellular, melanoma or renal cell carcinoma. Before TCR sequencing, CD4+ and CD8+ T cells were separately sorted from peripheral blood. Note on this clone: Its binding antigen is unknown. Base qualities are not recorded, but no much larger clone differs from it by a single base.

Per the germline V gene, SGHTA is the CDR1 and FQGNSA is the CDR2. From the cysteine through the phenylalanine, the CDR3 covers 14 amino acids. Just the 42-base CDR3 DNA is kept, in frame starting at base 1. V lost 3 bases and J lost 1 base; the stretch between them is 9 bases long. Genomic DNA was extracted from sorted cells for sequencing of the TCRbeta CDR3 region. TCRbeta CDR3 regions were sequenced using the immunoSEQ Assay. TCRdb took this table from immuneACCESS and kept in-frame rearrangements with V and J called. Such tables lack part of the clones; where checked against another copy, unresolved V genes explain under half of the gap, and the rest is unexplained. In this sample the table shows about 58,000 clones, about 85% of which occur a single time. The ten top clones hold about 1.2% of the sample.

The clonotype was recovered from an adult with an advanced solid tumor such as melanoma, head and neck, liver or kidney cancer. The V and J genes are TRBV7-2 and TRBJ1-2, with TRBD1 tentatively as D gene (5 bases match). The starting material was CD4+ or CD8+ T cells sorted from blood, obtained in a trial of the OX40 agonist ivuxolimab. The CDR3 here reads CASSFARVNYGYTF. The nucleotides are TGTGCCAGCAGCTTCGCCAGGGTTAACTATGGCTACACCTTC. With the rest looked up from the reference TRBV7-2 and TRBJ1-2 genes rather than sequenced, the full variable domain is GAGVSQSPSNKVTEKGKDVELRCDPISGHTALYWYRQSLGQGLEFLIYFQGNSAPDKSGLPSDRFSAERTGGSVSTLTIQRTQQEDSAVYLCASSFARVNYGYTFGSGTRLTVV.